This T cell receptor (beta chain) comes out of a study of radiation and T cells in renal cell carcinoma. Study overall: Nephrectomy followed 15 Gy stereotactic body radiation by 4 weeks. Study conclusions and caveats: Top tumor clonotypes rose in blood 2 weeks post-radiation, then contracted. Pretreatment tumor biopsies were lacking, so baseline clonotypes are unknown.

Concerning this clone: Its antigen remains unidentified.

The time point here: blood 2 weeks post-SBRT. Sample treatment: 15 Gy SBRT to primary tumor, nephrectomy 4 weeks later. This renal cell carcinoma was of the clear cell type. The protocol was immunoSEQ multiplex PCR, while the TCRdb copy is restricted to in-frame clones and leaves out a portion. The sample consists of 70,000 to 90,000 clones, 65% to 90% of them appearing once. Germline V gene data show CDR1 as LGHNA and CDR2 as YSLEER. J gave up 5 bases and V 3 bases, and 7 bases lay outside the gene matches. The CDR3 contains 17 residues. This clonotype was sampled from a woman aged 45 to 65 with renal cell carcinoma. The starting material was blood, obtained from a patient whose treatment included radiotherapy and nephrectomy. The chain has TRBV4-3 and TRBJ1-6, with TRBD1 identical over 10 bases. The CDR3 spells CASSHNPGTGDNSPLHF. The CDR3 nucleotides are TGCGCCAGCAGCCACAACCCCGGGACAGGGGATAATTCACCCCTCCACTTT.